Here is one T cell receptor (beta chain) with its context. The antigen it binds to is not known. Base qualities are missing; no much larger clone stands one base away. These data come from a study of T-cell memory formation after mild COVID-19 (dated by TCRdb to the early 2020s). Context from the whole study: TCR sequence clusters from the two donors were found to be largely donor specific. In a couple of donors, T-cell clones that expanded and contracted after mild COVID-19 were followed by sequencing TCRalpha and TCRbeta repertoires longitudinally. The cohort was made up of two young adult volunteers, one female and one male, who were previously healthy.

Overall study outcomes, separate from this receptor: From day 15 to 85, contracting clones showed balanced CD4/CD8 phenotypes, whereas a second wave of clones that expanded from day 15 to 37 leaned towards CD4+. The second-wave clones that peaked on day 37 were not confirmed to be SARS-CoV-2 specific. Only a couple of mild cases were covered in the study, and larger cohorts including severe cases with pre-infection samples were considered necessary. Contracting CD4+ clones appeared mostly in the CM and EM memory subsets, whereas CD8+ clones were enriched in EMRA. The detection of some responding clones in pre-infection memory suggests that pre-existing cross-reactive memory T cells joined the SARS-CoV-2 response.

PBMCs were isolated by Ficoll-Paque density gradient centrifugation. The instrument given in TCRdb is Illumina NovaSeq 6000. Using 5'RACE with constant-segment primers, TCRalpha and TCRbeta cDNA libraries were constructed, with sample barcodes and unique molecular identifiers added in the process. Trizol reagent was used to extract RNA from every sample. Library amplification was performed in two PCR steps, and a second sample barcode and Illumina TruSeq adapters were introduced in the second step. Sequencing of libraries was performed on an Illumina NovaSeq with 2 x 150 bp paired-end reads. Per the original workflow: With migec v1.2.7, reads were demultiplexed and then collapsed into UMI-guided consensus sequences. Using mixcr v2.1.11, UMI consensuses were aligned to TRA and TRB V and J templates and then assembled into clonotypes. Expanded or contracted clonotypes were those called significant by both edgeR and NoisET, with noise models trained on biological replicates. For edgeR calls, the thresholds were a false discovery rate-adjusted p below 0.01 and a log2 fold-change of 1. As an exploratory analysis of dynamics, PCA with hierarchical clustering was applied to max-normalized trajectories of the 1000 most abundant clonotypes. The CD4 or CD8 phenotype of responding clones was assigned using the separately sequenced CD4+ and CD8+ repertoires. TCRdb ran its own pipeline on the public reads, namely fastp trimming at Q25 and MiXCR clone calling, and kept in-frame beta chains. Rows with a matching CDR3 protein are joined into one entry that keeps the most common DNA and genes. The V and J calls and clone size come from TCRdb's table, not from the authors' own analysis. This sample has 160,000 or so distinct CDR3 sequences in its table, and about 28% of those were observed once. 12% of the sample goes to the ten largest clones.

The CDR3 spans 12 residues, from the cysteine through the phenylalanine. Only CDR3 DNA remains: 36 bases, in frame from the first base. Relative to germline, V is 3 bases shorter and J is 1 base shorter, with 5 bases between their ends. CDR1 is given as DFQATT and CDR2 as SNEGSKA, both from the germline V gene (reference sequence). The V gene is TRBV20-1 and the J gene is TRBJ2-3, with the identity of the D gene unclear. The specimen was PBMCs or a T cell subset sorted from them (not recorded which). This receptor was obtained from an adult woman who had mild COVID-19 (a few samples of this study predate the infection). The sample titles of this study are shuffled in the database, so cell type and time point are left out; the donor was told from shared clones. At the DNA level, the sequence is TGCAGTGCTAGTAAGGGCACAGATACGCAGTATTTT. It encodes CSASKGTDTQYF.